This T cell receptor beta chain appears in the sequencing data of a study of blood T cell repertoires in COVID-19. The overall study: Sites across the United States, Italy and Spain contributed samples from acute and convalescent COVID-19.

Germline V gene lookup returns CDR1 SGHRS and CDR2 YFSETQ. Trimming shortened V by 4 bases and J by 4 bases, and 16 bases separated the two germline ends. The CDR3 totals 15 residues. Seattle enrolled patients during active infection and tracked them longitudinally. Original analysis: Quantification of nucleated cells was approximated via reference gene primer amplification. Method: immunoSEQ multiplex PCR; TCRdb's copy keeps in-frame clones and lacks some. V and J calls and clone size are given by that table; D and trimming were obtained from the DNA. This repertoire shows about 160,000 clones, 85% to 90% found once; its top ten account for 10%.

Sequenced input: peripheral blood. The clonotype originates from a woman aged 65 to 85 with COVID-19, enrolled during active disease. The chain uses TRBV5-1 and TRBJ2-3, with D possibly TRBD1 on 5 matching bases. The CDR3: CASSLGAGSPDTQYF. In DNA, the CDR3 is TGCGCCAGCAGCCTTGGGGCAGGGTCCCCAGATACGCAGTATTTT.